The clone carrying this T cell receptor (beta chain) has a handful of counts. Clones were sequenced by immunoSEQ multiplex PCR, and TCRdb holds only the in-frame ones, with some missing. The sample has about 300,000 clones, roughly 86% seen once. This entry is derived from a study of blood T cell repertoires in COVID-19. This CDR3 spans 14 amino acids. The germline V gene has CDR1 SGHDT and CDR2 YYEEEE. The V end lost 4 bases, the J end lost 5 bases, and 16 bases lay between the germline ends. This clonotype was sampled from a woman between 50 and 59 years old who had been exposed to COVID-19. Input material: PBMCs or T cells enriched from blood (not recorded which). The V gene is TRBV5-6, the J gene TRBJ2-7; the D gene is possibly TRBD2 (5 bases). CDR3 sequence reads: CASSPEGLGDEQYF. The CDR3 DNA sequence: TGTGCCAGCAGCCCAGAAGGACTGGGTGACGAGCAGTACTTC.